This TCR beta chain was obtained from a study of identical twins. Study-wide results and caveats: The study found that models underestimated out-of-frame TCR alpha sharing in monozygotic twins.

This clonotype turned up a few times. Its antigen is not known. Germline V lookup: CDR1 SGHRS, CDR2 YFSETQ. Trimming cost V 4 bases and J 0 bases, with 27 bases left between them. The CDR3 covers 20 residues. TCRdb re-derived calls from the 5' RACE reads in MiXCR, one entry per CDR3 protein. The sample includes approximately 700,000 distinct CDR3 sequences, around 6% of them seen just once. Sequenced sample: naive T cells sorted from blood. The rearrangement joins TRBV5-1 to TRBJ2-3; D is possibly TRBD2 (7 bases). The clonotype comes from a man between 18 and 35 years old in good health. The CDR3 here is CASSQRGAGVPISSTDTQYF. CDR3 nucleotides: TGCGCCAGCAGCCAACGGGGGGCGGGAGTCCCGATCTCTAGCACAGATACGCAGTATTTT.